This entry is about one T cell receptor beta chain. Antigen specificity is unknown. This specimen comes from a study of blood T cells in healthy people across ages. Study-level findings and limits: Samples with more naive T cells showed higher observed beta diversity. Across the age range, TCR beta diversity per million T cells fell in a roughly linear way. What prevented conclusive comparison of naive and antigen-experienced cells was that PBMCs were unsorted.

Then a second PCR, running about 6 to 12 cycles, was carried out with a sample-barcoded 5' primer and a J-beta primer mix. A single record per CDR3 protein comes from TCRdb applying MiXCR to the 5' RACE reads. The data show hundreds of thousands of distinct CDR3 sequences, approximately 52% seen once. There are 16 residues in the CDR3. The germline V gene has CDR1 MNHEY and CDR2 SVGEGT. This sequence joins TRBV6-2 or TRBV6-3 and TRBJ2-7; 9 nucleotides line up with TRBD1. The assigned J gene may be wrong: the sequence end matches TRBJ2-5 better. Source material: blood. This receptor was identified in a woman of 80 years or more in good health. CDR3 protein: CASNPSGTGQRETQYF. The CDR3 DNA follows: TGTGCCAGCAACCCCTCCGGGACAGGGCAAAGAGAGACCCAGTACTTC.